This paragraph covers one T cell receptor beta chain sequence. This clonotype turned up a few times. The antigen this receptor binds is unknown. No clone much larger than this one lies a single base away; base qualities are absent. The library was made by 5' RACE. TCRdb lists the instrument as Illumina HiSeq 2000. Template switching added a universal primer binding site, and the final cDNA carried a unique molecular identifier that allowed TCR cDNA molecules to be counted accurately. First-strand cDNA for TCR alpha and beta chains was synthesized from specific primers in the conserved constant-segment region. To control for contamination, every cDNA library carried two barcodes: a SMART-Mk sample barcode plus Illumina barcodes. TruSeq adapter sequences, together with Illumina sample barcodes, were added in two successive PCR steps. TCR alpha and beta cDNA libraries were sequenced on the Illumina HiSeq platform with custom primers. The original pipeline was this. MiGEC was used to process raw reads and extract unique molecular identifiers, and MiXCR was used to find CDR3 positions. Recombination models were inferred per individual with the repgenHMM and IGoR tools using an EM algorithm. The tcR package in R was used for shared clonotype analysis, with sharing normalized by the product of cloneset sizes. To study raw recombination free of thymic and clonal selection effects, out-of-frame nonproductive sequences were analyzed. TCRdb redid the processing of the public reads, applying fastp at Q25 and MiXCR, and retained in-frame beta chains. Each CDR3 protein gets just one entry, which takes the most common genes and DNA from the rows behind it. The V and J calls and clone size come from TCRdb's table, not from the authors' own analysis. Across this sample there are 600,000 to 850,000 distinct CDR3 sequences, with over 15% seen only once. The top ten clones comprise under 15% of the sample.

The sample belongs to a study of identical twins (dated by TCRdb to about 2016). As for the study more broadly: To test whether fetal clonotypes persist, the study used deep sequencing on TCR alpha and beta repertoires from monozygotic twins, unrelated adults of various ages, and cord blood. To rule out contamination, the twin experiments were replicated at different times with different library preparation protocols.

Trimming takes 7 bases from V and 7 bases from J, and the germline ends sit 11 bases apart. Based on the germline V gene, the CDR1 and CDR2 sequences are LGHNT and FRNRAP. Counted from cysteine to phenylalanine, this CDR3 has 11 amino acids. Only the CDR3 region is kept as DNA, spanning 33 bases read in frame from base 1. Overall study outcomes, separate from this receptor: Compared with coincidental sharing between unrelated individuals, an excess of low generation-probability sequences was observed among out-of-frame TCR alpha sequences shared between twins. In monozygotic twins, out-of-frame TCR alpha sharing was systematically underestimated by recombination models, although the models agreed with sharing between unrelated individuals. Because the same donors could not be followed over many years, the conclusions depended on cross-sectional statistical analysis. Fewer insertions were carried by abundant cord blood beta clonotypes; a weaker similar trend was observed in young adult naive repertoires, while no such trend was observed in memory repertoires. A weaker excess of twin sharing was found in beta out-of-frame sequences because the signal-to-noise ratio was lowered by fewer shared sequences. Zero-insertion analyses could be partly confounded by invariant T cells such as MAIT and iNKT, though diverse VJ usage argued against such confounding for most clonotypes.

Every donor in the study was a healthy Caucasian. The twin cohort comprised three pairs of female monozygotic twins, all aged about 18 to 30 years. The RNA used for TCR libraries was isolated from peripheral blood mononuclear cells. These same records also appear under a second study, on T cells expressing NK-cell markers. As that second study puts it: Three sorted T-cell subsets (CD3+CD56+NKG2C+, CD3+CD56+NKG2C- and CD3+CD56-NKG2C+) from roughly 8 donors had their TCR beta-chain repertoires profiled. Seven of the eight sequenced donors were HCMV-seropositive and one was HCMV-seronegative. In several experiments an anti-gammadeltaTCR antibody was added to restrict sorting to alphabetaTCR-expressing T cells. For about 6 donors, the dominant CD3+CD56+NKG2C+ clonotypes were among the top 10 CD8+ clonotypes and accounted for about 1.0-7.5% of CD8+ T cells. Those dominant clonotypes were again the most abundant among CD3+CD56-NKG2C+ cells in a few donors, at about 25-60.1%. Whether the expanded NKG2C-expressing T cell clones were specific for HCMV antigens was left unclear. All eight donors whose samples were sequenced were randomly selected healthy volunteers, three of them men and five women. HCMV serostatus was determined by detecting HCMV-specific IgG in serum with a commercial ELISA kit. Bulk peripheral blood T-cell repertoires were additionally sequenced from unsorted PBMC for about 6 donors. MIGEC was used to demultiplex reads and group the reads by UMI, and MiTCR was used to assemble and quantify clonotypes. To exclude erroneous sequences, only TCR cDNA sequences supported by at least two reads were retained. The tcR package was used for downstream repertoire analysis, and clonotypes were matched between fractions using CDR3 nucleotide sequence together with V segment. VDJmatch was used to annotate antigen specificity against VDJdb, with one amino acid substitution in CDR3 allowed.

The rearranged chain carries TRBV12-5 and TRBJ2-7, with no confidently assigned D gene. The material sequenced was PBMCs. The clonotype comes from a woman in her late teens or twenties in good health. The CDR3 loop reads CASALVREQYF. The nucleotides read TGTGCTAGTGCCCTGGTACGGGAGCAGTACTTC.